One sample yielded the 20 T cell receptor beta chains listed below, sequenced in a study of blood T cell repertoires in COVID-19. Generated by immunoSEQ multiplex PCR, the TCRdb table keeps only in-frame clones and is missing some. The sample includes about 94,000 clones, 75% to 85% of them seen just once. The material sequenced was peripheral blood. The receptors were gathered from an elderly woman with acute or convalescent COVID-19.

This clone was counted only a few times. The genes are TRBV12-5 and TRBJ1-5, with D possibly being TRBD1 (6 bases). The CDR3 has 13 residues. CDR1 is LGHNT, CDR2 FRNRAP, per germline. Trimming took 0 bases from V and 7 from J, leaving 7 bases between them. In DNA, the CDR3 is TGTGCTAGTGGTTTGGTACAGGGCCAGCCCCAGCATTTT. Its translation is CASGLVQGQPQHF.

This clone was seen only a few times. The V call is TRBV18, the J call TRBJ2-2; tentatively, D is TRBD2 (6 bases). This CDR3 contains 15 residues. Trimming left V 3 bases short and J 3 bases short, with 11 bases between. Germline V gene data show CDR1 as KGHSH and CDR2 as LQKENI. CDR3 residues: CASSPVEGYTGELFF. In DNA form, the CDR3 reads TGTGCCAGCTCACCTGTGGAGGGGTACACCGGGGAGCTGTTTTTT.

The CDR3 protein is CASSMTSSTDTQYF. The CDR3 DNA reads TGTGCCAGCAGCATGACTTCTAGCACAGATACGCAGTATTTT. This sequence joins TRBV2 and TRBJ2-3; no definite D call. V dropped 6 bases and J dropped 0 bases, with 10 bases sitting between them. In germline, CDR1 is SNHLY, CDR2 FYNNEI. The CDR3 sequence is 14 residues long. The whole variable domain, filled in from reference TRBV2 and TRBJ2-3, reads EPEVTQTPSHQVTQMGQEVILRCVPISNHLYFYWYRQILGQKVEFLVSFYNNEISEKSEIFDDQFSVERPDGSNFTLKIRSTKLEDSAMYFCASSMTSSTDTQYFGPGTRLTVL.

V and J are TRBV19 and TRBJ2-1; 12 nucleotides align to TRBD2. J lost 7 bases, V lost 2 bases, and 12 bases had no gene match. The CDR3 has 18 amino acids. The germline CDR1 and CDR2 sequences are LNHDA and SQIVND (reference sequence). For the CDR3, the DNA is TGTGCCAGTAGTATACGAAGGCTAGGACTAGCGGGATTTAATGAGCAGTTCTTC. Its translation is CASSIRRLGLAGFNEQFF. Complete variable domain (other parts from reference TRBV19 and TRBJ2-1): DGGITQSPKYLFRKEGQNVTLSCEQNLNHDAMYWYRQDPGQGLRLIYYSQIVNDFQKGDIAEGYSVSREKKESFPLTVTSAQKNPTAFYLCASSIRRLGLAGFNEQFFGPGTRLTVL.

The chain links TRBV9 to TRBJ2-1, with D perhaps matching TRBD2 (5 bases). CDR1 and CDR2 from the germline V gene are SGDLS and YYNGEE. The CDR3 totals 16 residues. The V end was cut by 0 bases, the J end by 2 bases, with 12 bases between. The CDR3 DNA reads TGTGCCAGCAGCGTAGTTTCGGGAAGGGCCTACAATGAGCAGTTCTTC. The encoded protein is CASSVVSGRAYNEQFF.

V usage is TRBV18 and J usage is TRBJ1-2, with TRBD1 identical over 7 bases. This CDR3 is built from 14 residues. Trimming at V came to 6 bases and at J to 5 bases, leaving 9 bases not matched to a gene. Germline V gives CDR1 KGHSH, CDR2 LQKENI. The CDR3 is CASSPRDSFYGYTF. The CDR3 DNA reads TGTGCCAGCTCGCCCCGGGACAGCTTTTATGGCTACACCTTC.

This clone was recorded a few times. V is TRBV4-2 and J is TRBJ1-1; D ambiguous. CDR1 is LGHNA and CDR2 is YNFKEQ in the germline V gene. The CDR3 extends over 14 amino acids. Trimming pared 1 base from V and 2 bases from J, leaving 8 bases between. CDR3 residues: CASSQGQYNTEAFF. Here the CDR3 DNA reads TGTGCCAGCAGCCAAGGTCAGTACAACACTGAAGCTTTCTTT.

The chain combines TRBV5-1 with TRBJ1-1; D ambiguous. The germline V gene has CDR1 SGHRS and CDR2 YFSETQ. There are 15 residues in the CDR3. V dropped 0 bases and J dropped 1 base, with 10 bases sitting between them. The chain's CDR3 is CASSLGASTNTEAFF. CDR3 sequence (DNA): TGCGCCAGCAGCTTGGGGGCCAGCACGAACACTGAAGCTTTCTTT.

The rearrangement links TRBV4-2 to TRBJ2-1; D unclear. This CDR3 has 18 amino acids. From germline, CDR1 is LGHNA and CDR2 YNFKEQ. Trimming took 1 base from V and 0 from J, leaving 16 bases between them. CDR3 residues: CASSQVRGITSSYNEQFF. The CDR3 nucleotides are TGTGCCAGCAGCCAAGTTCGTGGCATCACCTCCTCCTACAATGAGCAGTTCTTC.

This clone occurred once. This chain links TRBV3-1 (or the pseudogene TRBV3-2) with TRBJ1-1, with TRBD1 matching 7 bases. In germline, CDR1 is LGHDT, CDR2 YNNKEL (reference sequence). V was clipped by 4 bases and J by 4 bases; unmatched bases: 3. The CDR3 sequence is 13 residues long. CDR3 sequence: CASSRNRGTEAFF. The CDR3 nucleotides read TGTGCCAGCAGCCGGAACAGGGGCACTGAAGCTTTCTTT.

The chain employs TRBV9 and TRBJ2-3; 8 nucleotides line up with TRBD2. Germline V gene data show CDR1 as SGDLS and CDR2 as YYNGEE. This CDR3 contains 15 residues. Trimming removed 4 bases from V and 1 base from J; junction bases left unmatched: 5. CDR3 nucleotides: TGTGCCAGCAGCCCCTGGCGGGGGGGCACAGATACGCAGTATTTT. Translated, it gives CASSPWRGGTDTQYF. The variable domain in full, with the rest retrieved from reference TRBV9 and TRBJ2-3, is DSGVTQTPKHLITATGQRVTLRCSPRSGDLSVYWYQQSLDQGLQFLIQYYNGEERAKGNILERFSAQQFPDLHSELNLSSLELGDSALYFCASSPWRGGTDTQYFGPGTRLTVL.

The CDR3: CASSPGGWGTEAFF. DNA for the CDR3: TGCGCCAGCAGTCCAGGGGGGTGGGGCACTGAAGCTTTCTTT. The chain has TRBV10-2 and TRBJ1-1, with 7 bases fitting TRBD1. After removal of 5 bases from V and 4 bases from J, the junction contained 7 bases not matched to a gene. Germline assignment: CDR1 WSHSY and CDR2 SAAADI. This CDR3 has 14 amino acids.

About this clone: The sample holds other DNA sequences that translate to the same CDR3. The chain couples TRBV18 to TRBJ2-3; no firm D call. This CDR3 has 14 residues. CDR1 is KGHSH, CDR2 LQKENI, per germline. Trimming pared 1 base from V and 2 bases from J, leaving 7 bases between. CDR3 amino acids: CASSPQRSTDTQYF. Here the CDR3 DNA reads TGTGCCAGCTCACCACAGAGATCCACAGATACGCAGTATTTT.

This rearrangement joins TRBV11-2 to TRBJ2-3; TRBD2 matches at 10 bases. CDR1 is SGHAT and CDR2 is FQNNGV in the germline V gene. The length of the CDR3 is 17 residues. V shed 5 bases, J shed 3 bases, and the junction held 11 bases outside the gene matches. DNA for the CDR3: TGTGCCAGCAGCACTCGGACTAGCGGACTCTATACAGATACGCAGTATTTT. Its translation is CASSTRTSGLYTDTQYF.

The chain has TRBV28 and TRBJ1-5; TRBD1 matches at 9 bases. V was pared by 9 bases and J by 2 bases, with 14 bases of the junction left unmatched. The CDR3 totals 17 residues. Germline V gene data show CDR1 as MDHEN and CDR2 as SYDVKM. The CDR3 loop is CASSSGQGSVGNQPQHF. CDR3 DNA: TGTGCCAGTTCGTCGGGACAGGGCTCGGTTGGCAATCAGCCCCAGCATTTT.

This clone was recorded only once. The V gene is TRBV19, the J gene TRBJ2-7; 7 nucleotides agree with TRBD1. The CDR3 runs 14 residues. CDR1 and CDR2 (germline): LNHDA, SQIVND (reference sequence). J was trimmed by 3 bases and V by 3 bases; bases with no gene match: 5. The CDR3 sequence is CASSIGTDIYEQYF. CDR3 DNA: TGTGCCAGTAGTATCGGGACAGACATCTACGAGCAGTACTTC.

The chain links TRBV3-1 (or the pseudogene TRBV3-2) to TRBJ1-2; D is unresolved. The germline V and J ends were trimmed by 0 bases and 1 base, with 9 bases remaining between them. The CDR3 has 15 residues. CDR1 LGHDT and CDR2 YNNKEL come from the germline V gene (reference sequence). CDR3 in amino acids: CASSQEFLFNYGYTF. For the CDR3, the DNA is TGTGCCAGCAGCCAAGAGTTCCTGTTTAACTATGGCTACACCTTC.

The V call is TRBV11-2, the J call TRBJ2-1; no definite D call. The CDR3 contains 15 residues. The V end lost 0 bases, the J end lost 8 bases, and 14 bases lay between the germline ends. Germline V gene data show CDR1 as SGHAT and CDR2 as FQNNGV. CDR3 sequence reads: CASSLETYYTHEQFF. The CDR3 nucleotides are TGTGCCAGCAGCTTAGAGACTTATTACACCCATGAGCAGTTCTTC.

The chain uses TRBV6-5 and TRBJ1-1; 7 bases match TRBD1. This CDR3 has 14 residues. CDR1 is MNHEY and CDR2 is SVGAGI in the germline V gene. Trimming took 2 bases from V and 4 from J; bases not matched to a gene: 4. The CDR3: CASSYQGVGTEAFF. CDR3 DNA: TGTGCCAGCAGTTACCAGGGGGTAGGCACTGAAGCTTTCTTT.

The chain is built from TRBV6-5 and TRBJ1-1; perhaps TRBD1 as D (6 bases). Germline CDR1 MNHEY, CDR2 SVGAGI. The CDR3 is 15 amino acids. Trimming left V 4 bases short and J 0 bases short, with 12 bases between. The CDR3 is CASSLNREMNTEAFF. The CDR3 coding sequence is TGTGCCAGCAGTTTGAACAGGGAAATGAACACTGAAGCTTTCTTT.